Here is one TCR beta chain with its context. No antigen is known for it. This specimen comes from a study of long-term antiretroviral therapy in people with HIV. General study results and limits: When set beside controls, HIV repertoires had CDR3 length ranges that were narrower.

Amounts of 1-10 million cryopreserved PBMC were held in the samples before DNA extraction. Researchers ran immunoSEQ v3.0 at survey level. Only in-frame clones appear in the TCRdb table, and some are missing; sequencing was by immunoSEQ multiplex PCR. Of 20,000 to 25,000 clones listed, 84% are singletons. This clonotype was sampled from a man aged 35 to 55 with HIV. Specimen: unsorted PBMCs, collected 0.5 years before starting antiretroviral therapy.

The CDR3 sequence: CASSKSRVWEKLFF. The CDR3 bases are TGTGCCAGCAGCAAATCAAGGGTTTGGGAAAAACTGTTTTTT. The V call is TRBV21-1, the J call TRBJ1-4. TRBV21-1 represents a pseudogene. This CDR3 is built from 14 residues.